Shown below are 12 T cell receptor beta chains from a single sample sequenced in a study of post-analysis software for immune sequencing data. Study results and limitations: In patients, about 5 TRBV segments were more frequent than in controls, with TRBV5-6, TRBV5-1 and TRBV20-1 among them.

Built from TCR beta cDNA, the libraries had unique molecular identifiers in them. TCRdb re-analysed the PCR reads in MiXCR, keeping a single row per CDR3 protein. The sample holds around 180,000 distinct CDR3 sequences, 25% to 35% seen once. These TCRs are of unknown antigen specificity. The sample comprised blood. All receptors derive from a girl under 18 with multiple sclerosis.

This clonotype was observed many times. The rearrangement joins TRBV5-1 to TRBJ2-1; TRBD2 matches at 11 bases. V trimming: 4 bases; J trimming: 3 bases; junction bases outside the gene matches: 3. The germline V gene encodes CDR1 SGHRS and CDR2 YFSETQ. CDR3 length equals 15 residues. This chain's CDR3 is CASSPGLAGYNEQFF. The CDR3 nucleotides read TGCGCCAGCAGCCCCGGACTAGCGGGCTACAATGAGCAGTTCTTC.

This clonotype was counted ten times or more. V usage is TRBV4-1 and J usage is TRBJ1-2; TRBD1 matches 9 bases. V lost 0 bases, J lost 4 bases, and 3 bases stayed unmatched. The CDR3 spans 15 residues. Germline-derived CDR1 and CDR2 are MGHRA and YSYEKL. CDR3 sequence (DNA): TGCGCCAGCAGCCAAGAACAGGGGGCAGGCTATGGCTACACCTTC. It codes for CASSQEQGAGYGYTF.

This clonotype turned up a few times. The chain has TRBV3-1 and TRBJ1-5; a possible D gene is TRBD1 (5 bases). The germline gives CDR1 LGHDT, CDR2 YNNKEL (reference sequence). The CDR3 spans 15 residues. The V gene lost 3 bases and the J gene lost 4 bases, with 13 bases spanning the gap. The CDR3 loop is CASSHSGQGNQPQHF. The CDR3 nucleotides read TGTGCCAGCAGCCACTCCGGACAAGGGAATCAGCCCCAGCATTTT.

This clonotype was detected many times. This chain joins TRBV5-1 and TRBJ2-1; D may be TRBD2 (5 bases). The length of the CDR3 is 13 residues. The germline V and J ends were trimmed by 4 bases and 9 bases, with 14 bases remaining between them. From germline, CDR1 is SGHRS and CDR2 YFSETQ. The CDR3 DNA reads TGCGCCAGCAGCCTAGAACTAGTTAGTGAGCAGTTCTTC. Translation gives CASSLELVSEQFF.

The table lists this clonotype with many counts. The chain employs TRBV15 and TRBJ2-1, with a weak D call TRBD2 (6 bases). This CDR3 spans 15 amino acids. The V gene lost 3 bases and the J gene lost 8 bases, with 17 bases spanning the gap. Germline V gives CDR1 LNHNV, CDR2 YYDKDF (reference sequence). This CDR3 is CATSSSGDWNDEQFF. As DNA, the CDR3 is TGTGCCACCAGCAGTAGCGGAGACTGGAACGATGAGCAGTTCTTC.

The sample holds many counts of this clonotype. V and J are TRBV18 and TRBJ1-2; 8 nucleotides match TRBD1. With 8 bases clipped from V and 7 bases from J, the junction kept 12 bases outside the gene matches. Germline V CDR1 and CDR2: KGHSH, LQKENI. The CDR3 extends over 14 amino acids. This chain's CDR3 is CASRPGQGVGGYTF. In DNA form, the CDR3 reads TGTGCCAGCCGCCCAGGACAGGGAGTCGGTGGCTACACCTTC.

About this clonotype: Because the CDR3's place on the DNA is in doubt, the DNA is left out and the CDR3 is given as listed by TCRdb. The chain couples TRBV9 to TRBJ2-2; TRBD1 was called by the table and not checked on the DNA. From its first to its last residue, the CDR3 has 15 amino acids. The germline V gene encodes CDR1 SGDLS and CDR2 YYNGEE. CDR3 amino acids: CASSVGGGNTGELFF.

This clonotype was observed many times. The CDR3 coding sequence is TGCAGCGTTGGGGGCTGGGGTAGTGATGAGCAGTTCTTC. Protein: CSVGGWGSDEQFF. The chain employs TRBV29-1 and TRBJ2-1; TRBD1 might be the D (5 bases). The V gene's germline CDR1 is SQVTM and CDR2 ANQGSEA. V gave up 4 bases and J gave up 8 bases, with 15 bases separating them. There are 13 residues in the CDR3.

There are many counts of this clonotype. The chain carries TRBV20-1 and TRBJ2-7; TRBD2 matches 8 bases. Germline CDR1 reads DFQATT; CDR2 reads SNEGSKA (reference sequence). The CDR3 sequence is 14 residues long. V shed 5 bases, J shed 3 bases, and the junction held 9 bases outside the gene matches. CDR3 DNA: TGCAGTGCTCACAGGGCGGGAGGTGGCTACGAGCAGTACTTC. This encodes CSAHRAGGGYEQYF.

The rearrangement joins TRBV14 to TRBJ2-5; 9 bases agree with TRBD2. V was pared by 0 bases and J by 11 bases, with 16 bases of the junction left unmatched. Germline V gives CDR1 SGHDN, CDR2 FVKESK. The CDR3 consists of 17 residues. The CDR3 is CASSQDLAGIGSNEQYF. CDR3 coding DNA: TGTGCCAGCAGCCAAGACCTAGCGGGGATTGGGTCCAATGAGCAGTACTTC.

The chain uses TRBV9 and TRBJ1-1, with D unresolved. Germline V gives CDR1 SGDLS, CDR2 YYNGEE. V was trimmed by 3 bases and J by 0 bases, leaving 15 bases between them. CDR3 length: 16 amino acids. Written as DNA, the CDR3 is TGTGCCAGCAGCGATCACAGCAGTTCCCTGAACACTGAAGCTTTCTTT. Its translation: CASSDHSSSLNTEAFF.

The chain is built from TRBV4-2 and TRBJ1-2; D remains ambiguous. Trimming pared 0 bases from V and 11 bases from J, leaving 10 bases between. Germline loops: CDR1 LGHNA, CDR2 YNFKEQ. The length of the CDR3 is 12 residues. The CDR3 DNA follows: TGTGCCAGCAGCCAAGATGGGGTCCTATACACCTTC. As protein: CASSQDGVLYTF.